One and the same sample provided the 18 T cell receptor beta chains below, sequenced in a study of blood T cells in healthy people across ages. Primers used in a second PCR of about 7 to 12 cycles were a sample-barcoded 5' primer and a J-beta primer mix. TCRdb independently ran MiXCR on the 5' RACE reads; one entry per CDR3 protein. This sample yields around 1.5 million distinct CDR3 sequences, of which around 42% are seen a single time; approximately 7.9% belongs to the top ten. Sequencing was performed on blood. These receptors originate from a woman younger than 35 in good health.

The V call is TRBV20-1, the J call TRBJ2-7; 9 nucleotides match TRBD1. Germline V CDR1 and CDR2: DFQATT, SNEGSKA (reference sequence). V lost 2 bases, J lost 0 bases, and 5 bases stayed unmatched. CDR3 size: 15 residues. The CDR3 coding sequence is TGCAGTGCTAGACGGACAGGGGCGACCTCCTACGAGCAGTACTTC. This translates into CSARRTGATSYEQYF.

V gene TRBV20-1 combines with J gene TRBJ1-2; D perhaps matches TRBD1 (6 bases). Trimming pared 0 bases from V and 5 bases from J, leaving 22 bases between. In germline, CDR1 is DFQATT, CDR2 SNEGSKA (reference sequence). This CDR3 is 17 amino acids long. The CDR3 loop is CSARDRGPRGVTYGYTF. The CDR3 bases are TGCAGTGCTAGAGATCGGGGGCCGCGGGGGGTTACGTATGGCTACACCTTC.

The chain is built from TRBV12-3 or TRBV12-4 and TRBJ1-1, with TRBD1 matching over 7 bases. V lost 1 base to trimming and J lost 5 bases; unmatched junction nucleotides: 7. CDR3 length: 15 amino acids. CDR3 region: CASSLEGGARTEAFF. Here the CDR3 DNA reads TGTGCCAGCAGTTTAGAAGGGGGCGCGAGAACTGAAGCTTTCTTT.

The DNA for the CDR3 is TGTGCCAGCAGTTACTATCTGGTACTAGGTGTTGGGGAGCAGTTCTTC. Translation gives CASSYYLVLGVGEQFF. This sequence joins TRBV6-5 and TRBJ2-1; D is perhaps TRBD2 (5 bases). The CDR3 consists of 16 residues. Trimming removed 1 base from V and 10 bases from J, with 20 bases in between. The germline V gene encodes CDR1 MNHEY and CDR2 SVGAGI.

This chain joins TRBV27 and TRBJ2-3; D possibly corresponds to TRBD1 (6 bases). Trimming stripped 8 bases from V and 5 bases from J, with 17 bases between. Per germline, CDR1 MNHEY and CDR2 SMNVEV (reference sequence). The CDR3 has 14 amino acids. The CDR3, as DNA: TGTGCCAGCGGTCAAACAGGGTTCGGAGATACGCAGTATTTT. Its protein is CASGQTGFGDTQYF.

V usage is TRBV7-9 and J usage is TRBJ1-2; D uncertain. This CDR3 contains 15 residues. Germline CDR1 reads SEHNR; CDR2 reads FQNEAQ (reference sequence). The V and J ends lost 1 base and 12 bases respectively, with 21 bases between them. The CDR3, as DNA: TGTGCCAGCAGCTTAGGGGCTCATCCCGACGGCGGCCACACCTTC. It translates to CASSLGAHPDGGHTF.

CDR3 sequence: CASSATAAYGYTF. CDR3 bases: TGTGCCAGCAGCGCGACTGCCGCCTATGGCTACACCTTC. This chain links TRBV7-9 with TRBJ1-2; D gene uncertain. The germline CDR1 and CDR2 sequences are SEHNR and FQNEAQ (reference sequence). Trimming cost V 5 bases and J 4 bases, with 11 bases left between them. The CDR3 is 13 amino acids.

This clonotype is a singleton in its sample. Mismatch with germline at one junction end may stem from a read error. The chain is built from TRBV6-2 or TRBV6-3 and TRBJ2-7; either TRBD1 or TRBD2 may fit D (5 bases each). The CDR3 sequence is 14 residues long. The germline V gene encodes CDR1 MNHEY and CDR2 SVGEGT. The chain's CDR3 is CVSSPRDGTYEQYF. Here the CDR3 DNA reads TGTGTCAGCAGTCCTCGGGACGGGACCTACGAGCAGTACTTC.

The J gene is TRBJ2-5, the V gene TRBV15; D tentatively reads TRBD1 or TRBD2 (5 bases each). CDR3 length equals 16 residues. CDR1 LNHNV and CDR2 YYDKDF come from the germline V gene (reference sequence). With 1 base removed from V and 1 base from J, the gap between germline ends came to 13 bases. In DNA form, the CDR3 reads TGTGCCACCAGCAGAGTCTCCGGGACGCCCCAAGAGACCCAGTACTTC. It codes for CATSRVSGTPQETQYF.

Of note for this clonotype: This may be a read error, as it is one base from a much larger clone. The chain recombines TRBV15 with TRBJ2-3; TRBD2 might be the D (6 bases). Germline-derived CDR1 and CDR2 are LNHNV and YYDKDF (reference sequence). The CDR3 loop spans 13 amino acids. CDR3 sequence reads: CAASKGGGDTQYF. The CDR3 region has the DNA TGTGCCGCCAGCAAAGGCGGAGGGGATACGCAGTATTTT.

The genes are TRBV29-1 and TRBJ2-5, with 7 bases fitting TRBD2. The V gene's germline CDR1 is SQVTM and CDR2 ANQGSEA. This CDR3 spans 15 amino acids. V lost 4 bases, J lost 4 bases, and 12 bases stayed unmatched. Here the CDR3 DNA reads TGCAGCGTTGGGGAGGGTACGACAGTCGGAGAGACCCAGTACTTC. Translation: CSVGEGTTVGETQYF.

The J gene is TRBJ1-5, the V gene TRBV6-1; D is unclear. V lost 4 bases and J lost 7, with 14 bases in between. This CDR3 has 14 amino acids. Germline loops: CDR1 MNHNS, CDR2 SASEGT. This chain's CDR3 is CASSVAGLGQPQHF. The CDR3 nucleotides are TGTGCCAGCAGTGTCGCAGGTCTGGGGCAGCCCCAGCATTTT.

This clonotype was observed a few times. V and J are TRBV28 and TRBJ2-1; TRBD1 is a possible D gene (6 bases). CDR3 size: 16 residues. Between the trimmed V and J ends, which lost 6 bases and 0 bases, there was a span of 15 bases. The germline V gene encodes CDR1 MDHEN and CDR2 SYDVKM. The CDR3 DNA is TGTGCCAGCAGGATAGGGGGTCAAAGCTCCTACAATGAGCAGTTCTTC. This encodes CASRIGGQSSYNEQFF. The variable domain in full, completed from reference TRBV28 and TRBJ2-1, reads DVKVTQSSRYLVKRTGEKVFLECVQDMDHENMFWYRQDPGLGLRLIYFSYDVKMKEKGDIPEGYSVSREKKERFSLILESASTNQTSMYLCASRIGGQSSYNEQFFGPGTRLTVL.

This clonotype has ten or more counts. J is TRBJ2-3 and V is TRBV20-1; D is undetermined. Germline V gene lookup returns CDR1 DFQATT and CDR2 SNEGSKA (reference sequence). The CDR3 has 13 amino acids. V gave up 6 bases and J gave up 1 base, with 11 bases separating them. This CDR3 is CSAPERGTDTQYF. DNA for the CDR3: TGCAGTGCCCCGGAAAGGGGCACAGATACGCAGTATTTT.

This clonotype appeared a few times. This chain connects TRBV10-3 to TRBJ2-3, with a possible D match to TRBD1 (6 bases). Germline values: CDR1 ENHRY, CDR2 SYGVKD. The length of the CDR3 is 16 residues. Trimming took 6 bases from V and 1 from J, leaving 17 bases between them. Here the CDR3 reads CAISLHRQVRTDTQYF. Here the CDR3 DNA reads TGTGCCATCAGCCTCCATCGACAGGTTCGCACAGATACGCAGTATTTT.

A few counts support this clonotype. The V gene is TRBV5-1, the J gene TRBJ2-2; D gene uncertain. The CDR3 is 13 amino acids. Per the germline V gene, CDR1 is SGHRS and CDR2 is YFSETQ. V was pared by 0 bases and J by 6 bases, with 6 bases between. The CDR3 here is CASSLDIAGELFF. CDR3 bases: TGCGCCAGCAGCTTGGACATCGCCGGGGAGCTGTTTTTT.

This clonotype was recorded many times. The CDR3 DNA follows: TGCAGTGCTGCTCTAGGGTCCCAAGAGACCCAGTACTTC. It yields the protein CSAALGSQETQYF. The chain joins TRBV20-1 to TRBJ2-5, with D unresolved. Per germline, CDR1 DFQATT and CDR2 SNEGSKA (reference sequence). V lost 5 bases and J 1 base, leaving 11 bases between the germline ends. The CDR3 extends over 13 amino acids.

The chain has TRBV6-5 and TRBJ1-4; no clear D gene. V lost 4 bases, J lost 4 bases, and 19 bases lay in between. The CDR3 is made up of 17 amino acids. Germline loops: CDR1 MNHEY, CDR2 SVGAGI. CDR3: CASSSIRTDAINEKLFF. In DNA, the CDR3 is TGTGCCAGCAGTTCGATCCGGACTGACGCGATTAATGAAAAACTGTTTTTT.